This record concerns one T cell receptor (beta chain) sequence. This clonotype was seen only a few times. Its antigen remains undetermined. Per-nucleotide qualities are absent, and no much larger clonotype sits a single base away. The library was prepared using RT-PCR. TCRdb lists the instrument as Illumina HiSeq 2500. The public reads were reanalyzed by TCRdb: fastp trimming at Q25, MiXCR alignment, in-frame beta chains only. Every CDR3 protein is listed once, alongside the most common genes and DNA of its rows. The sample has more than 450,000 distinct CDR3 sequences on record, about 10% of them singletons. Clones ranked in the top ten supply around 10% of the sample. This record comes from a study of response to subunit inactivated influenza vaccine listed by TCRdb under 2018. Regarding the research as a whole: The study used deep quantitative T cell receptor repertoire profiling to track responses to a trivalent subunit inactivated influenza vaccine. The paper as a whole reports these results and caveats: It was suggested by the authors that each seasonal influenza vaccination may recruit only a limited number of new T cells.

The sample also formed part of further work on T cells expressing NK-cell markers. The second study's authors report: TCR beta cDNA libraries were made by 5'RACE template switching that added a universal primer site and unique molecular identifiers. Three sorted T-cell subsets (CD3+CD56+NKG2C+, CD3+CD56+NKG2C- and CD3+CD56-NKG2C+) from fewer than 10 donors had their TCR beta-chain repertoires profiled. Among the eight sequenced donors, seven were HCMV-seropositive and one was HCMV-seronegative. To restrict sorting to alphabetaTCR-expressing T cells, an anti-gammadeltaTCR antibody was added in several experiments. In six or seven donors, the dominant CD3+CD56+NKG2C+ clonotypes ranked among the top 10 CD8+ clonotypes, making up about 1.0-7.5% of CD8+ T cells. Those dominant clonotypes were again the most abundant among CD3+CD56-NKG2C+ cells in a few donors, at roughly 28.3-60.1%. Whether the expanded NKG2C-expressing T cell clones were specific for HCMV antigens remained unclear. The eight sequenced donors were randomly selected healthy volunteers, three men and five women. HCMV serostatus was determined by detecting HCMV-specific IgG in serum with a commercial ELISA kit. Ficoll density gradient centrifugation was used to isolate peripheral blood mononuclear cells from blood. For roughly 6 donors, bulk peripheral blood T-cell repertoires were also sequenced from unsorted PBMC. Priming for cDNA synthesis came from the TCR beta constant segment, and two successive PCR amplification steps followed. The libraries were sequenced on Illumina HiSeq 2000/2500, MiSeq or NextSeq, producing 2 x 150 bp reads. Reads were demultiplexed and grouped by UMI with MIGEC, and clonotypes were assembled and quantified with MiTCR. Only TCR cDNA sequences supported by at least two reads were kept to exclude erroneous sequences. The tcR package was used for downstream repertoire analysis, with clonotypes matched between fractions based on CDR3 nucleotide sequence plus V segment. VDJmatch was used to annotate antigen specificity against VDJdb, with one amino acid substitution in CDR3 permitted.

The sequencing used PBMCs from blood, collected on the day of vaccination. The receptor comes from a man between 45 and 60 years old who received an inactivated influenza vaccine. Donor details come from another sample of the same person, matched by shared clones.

The CDR3 protein is CASSPGTRRRWETQYF. The bases are TGTGCCAGCAGTCCCGGGACTAGACGGCGCTGGGAGACCCAGTACTTC. The chain links TRBV12-3 or TRBV12-4 with TRBJ2-5; TRBD2 fits 8 bases in the junction. Trimming leaves V shorter by 5 bases and J shorter by 5 bases, with the junction holding 13 bases beyond the gene matches. Counted from cysteine to phenylalanine, this CDR3 has 16 amino acids. The CDR3 DNA has 48 bases and is translated from base 1.